This paragraph reports one T cell receptor (beta chain). Antigen: not known. This entry is derived from a study of T cell responses to AZD1222 COVID-19 vaccine. Study results and limitations: There were repertoire samples only from the period after the peak T cell response.

The assay was immunoSEQ multiplex PCR, and TCRdb's table has in-frame clones only and misses some. The table has about 150,000 clones, under 95% seen once; the top ten hold more than 3%. The germline gives CDR1 MDHEN, CDR2 SYDVKM. The CDR3 is 14 amino acids. Trimming removed 6 bases from V and 10 bases from J, with 19 bases in between. The sequences come from peripheral blood, collected 28 days after the second AZD1222 dose. The chain combines TRBV28 with TRBJ1-5; no definite D call. The source is an adult who received the AZD1222 COVID-19 vaccine. The CDR3 spells CASSPSGQVQPQHF. As DNA, the CDR3 is TGTGCCAGCAGCCCCTCGGGCCAGGTCCAACCCCAGCATTTT.